This passage covers 28 T cell receptor beta chains from one sample sequenced in a study of T-cell memory formation after mild COVID-19. TCRdb re-called the 5' RACE reads through MiXCR, storing one row per CDR3 protein. Among roughly 300,000 distinct CDR3 sequences listed, roughly 13% were seen once. What was sequenced was PBMCs or a T cell subset sorted from them (not recorded which). Receptors originate from a man between 18 and 29 years old who had mild COVID-19 (a few samples of this study predate the infection). Cell type and time point are not known.

This clonotype was seen a few times. This chain joins TRBV7-3 and TRBJ2-5; a possible D gene is TRBD1 (5 bases). The germline V gene encodes CDR1 SGHTA and CDR2 FQGTGA. The CDR3 spans 14 residues. Trimming cost V 1 base and J 5 bases, with 11 bases left between them. The CDR3 coding sequence is TGTGCCAGCAGCTTAAAAGCAGGGCGGGAGACCCAGTACTTC. Residues: CASSLKAGRETQYF.

This clonotype was observed many times. This sequence joins TRBV5-1 and TRBJ2-1; no clear D. Trimming left V 4 bases short and J 8 bases short, with 16 bases between. CDR1 and CDR2 (germline): SGHRS, YFSETQ. The CDR3 extends over 14 amino acids. Written as DNA, the CDR3 is TGCGCCAGCAGCATCAGTTCTACTGGGGATGAGCAGTTCTTC. Protein: CASSISSTGDEQFF.

The V and J genes are TRBV29-1 and TRBJ1-1; 7 bases fit TRBD1. V lost 3 bases to trimming and J lost 1 base; unmatched junction nucleotides: 5. There are 14 residues in the CDR3. Germline V gene lookup returns CDR1 SQVTM and CDR2 ANQGSEA. CDR3 in DNA: TGCAGCGTTGACCAGCGGACAGGGAACACTGAAGCTTTCTTT. Residues: CSVDQRTGNTEAFF.

This clonotype was recorded a few times. The gene calls are TRBV5-1 and TRBJ2-5; 10 bases agree with TRBD1. This CDR3 has 14 amino acids. V lost 3 bases to trimming and J lost 5 bases; unmatched junction nucleotides: 4. Germline V lookup: CDR1 SGHRS, CDR2 YFSETQ. CDR3 coding DNA: TGCGCCAGCAGCTGGGGGACAGGGGCGGAGACCCAGTACTTC. Its protein is CASSWGTGAETQYF.

The sample holds a few counts of this clonotype. The V call is TRBV3-2, the J call TRBJ1-3; TRBD1, the D gene given by the table, was not confirmed from the DNA. TRBV3-2 is termed a pseudogene. There are 16 residues in the CDR3. CDR3 protein: CASSRQTGVPGNTIYF. The DNA for the CDR3 is TGTGCCAGCAGCCGCCAGACAGGGGTCCCAGGAAACACCATATATTTT.

In its sample, this clonotype was seen a few times. The rearrangement links TRBV4-3 to TRBJ1-2, with TRBD1 matching over 11 bases. CDR3 size: 15 residues. Germline values: CDR1 LGHNA, CDR2 YSLEER. The V gene end was trimmed by 5 bases and the J gene end by 2 bases; junction bases not matched to a gene: 4. The CDR3 loop reads CASSYGQGANYGYTF. The CDR3 bases are TGCGCCAGCAGCTACGGACAGGGGGCGAACTATGGCTACACCTTC.

The J gene is TRBJ1-1, the V gene TRBV11-2; TRBD1 might be the D (6 bases). Trimming pared 5 bases from V and 6 bases from J, leaving 28 bases between. Germline CDR1 is SGHAT and CDR2 is FQNNGV. There are 18 residues in the CDR3. The CDR3 sequence is CASSGAGTHTVTGAEAFF. Here the CDR3 DNA reads TGTGCCAGCAGCGGAGCCGGGACACATACCGTTACGGGAGCTGAAGCTTTCTTT.

This clonotype was found a few times. The rearrangement joins TRBV6-5 to TRBJ1-2; TRBD1 matches 8 bases. From germline, CDR1 is MNHEY and CDR2 SVGAGI. V dropped 2 bases and J dropped 6; count of bases not matched to a gene: 8. The CDR3 contains 15 residues. The CDR3 protein is CASSYPGQGVHGYTF. The CDR3 DNA sequence: TGTGCCAGCAGTTACCCCGGACAGGGCGTGCATGGCTACACCTTC.

This chain links TRBV18 with TRBJ2-1; D perhaps matches TRBD2 (5 bases). The CDR3 is 14 amino acids. Trimming shortened V by 1 base and J by 7 bases, and 11 bases separated the two germline ends. Germline lookup yields CDR1 KGHSH and CDR2 LQKENI. In nucleotides, the CDR3 is TGTGCCAGCTCACCACGAGAGGGTCGGAATGAGCAGTTCTTC. This sequence encodes CASSPREGRNEQFF.

The chain uses TRBV4-3 and TRBJ1-2; perhaps TRBD1 as D (5 bases). The CDR3 loop spans 14 amino acids. Deletions cut 0 bases from V and 7 bases from J, with 12 bases between. Germline lookup yields CDR1 LGHNA and CDR2 YSLEER. DNA of the CDR3: TGCGCCAGCAGCCAAGACGCAGGGAGTAGTGGCTACACCTTC. As protein: CASSQDAGSSGYTF.

The rearrangement links TRBV5-1 to TRBJ2-3, with TRBD2 identical over 15 bases. There are 15 residues in the CDR3. J was trimmed by 6 bases and V by 4 bases; bases with no gene match: 3. From germline, CDR1 is SGHRS and CDR2 YFSETQ. The CDR3 DNA reads TGCGCCAGCAGCCATGGGACTAGCGGGGGGGATACGCAGTATTTT. This sequence encodes CASSHGTSGGDTQYF. Together with reference TRBV5-1 and TRBJ2-3, the CDR3 gives the full variable domain: KAGVTQTPRYLIKTRGQQVTLSCSPISGHRSVSWYQQTPGQGLQFLFEYFSETQRNKGNFPGRFSGRQFSNSRSEMNVSTLELGDSALYLCASSHGTSGGDTQYFGPGTRLTVL.

The chain links TRBV5-1 to TRBJ1-6; 7 bases fit TRBD1. After removal of 1 base from V and 5 bases from J, the junction contained 3 bases not matched to a gene. The CDR3 sequence is 15 residues long. CDR1 SGHRS and CDR2 YFSETQ come from the germline V gene. The CDR3 is CASSLSGGDNSPLHF. The CDR3 bases are TGCGCCAGCAGCTTGTCAGGGGGGGATAATTCACCCCTCCACTTT.

This chain joins TRBV23-1 and TRBJ2-7, with 8 bases aligning to TRBD1. TRBV23-1 is treated as an ORF (open reading frame) with a function not yet certain. This CDR3 spans 15 amino acids. V shed 7 bases and J 6 bases; nucleotides not matched to a gene: 14. CDR3 amino acids: CASILRTGKAREQYV. In DNA form, the CDR3 reads TGCGCCAGCATACTACGGACAGGGAAAGCGCGCGAGCAGTACGTC.

The gene calls are TRBV5-1 and TRBJ1-4, with 9 nucleotides matching TRBD1. Germline V CDR1 and CDR2: SGHRS, YFSETQ. The V gene end was trimmed by 5 bases and the J gene end by 8 bases; junction bases not matched to a gene: 7. CDR3 length: 14 amino acids. CDR3 amino acids: CASSSQGAREKLFF. The CDR3 bases are TGCGCCAGCAGTTCACAGGGGGCTAGGGAAAAACTGTTTTTT.

The rearrangement joins TRBV6-5 to TRBJ2-7, with a weak D call TRBD2 (6 bases). Trimming cost V 6 bases and J 3 bases, with 12 bases left between them. Germline V CDR1 and CDR2: MNHEY, SVGAGI. This CDR3 is 13 amino acids long. The CDR3 DNA follows: TGTGCCAGCAGCTCCAGGACTATCTACGAGCAGTACTTC. This codes for CASSSRTIYEQYF.

This clonotype was seen a handful of times. J is TRBJ1-5 and V is TRBV4-1; unclear D gene. Germline assignment: CDR1 MGHRA and CDR2 YSYEKL. V was shortened by 0 bases and J by 0 bases, with 3 bases between the two germline ends. This CDR3 comprises 14 residues. DNA for the CDR3: TGCGCCAGCAGCCAAGAGATTAGCAATCAGCCCCAGCATTTT. The encoded protein is CASSQEISNQPQHF.

The chain links TRBV5-1 to TRBJ2-1; TRBD1 or TRBD2 may be the D gene (5 bases each). Germline-derived CDR1 and CDR2 are SGHRS and YFSETQ. There are 13 residues in the CDR3. V lost 9 bases to trimming and J lost 9 bases, with 19 bases between them. This CDR3 is CATQHGPGGEQFF. The CDR3 coding sequence is TGCGCCACCCAGCACGGCCCTGGGGGTGAGCAGTTCTTC.

The chain recombines TRBV18 with TRBJ1-1, with TRBD1 matching over 7 bases. The CDR3 length is 14 residues. The J segment lost 1 base and the V segment lost 6 bases, leaving 5 bases of the junction unmatched. CDR1 and CDR2 from the germline V gene are KGHSH and LQKENI. CDR3 nucleotide sequence: TGTGCCAGCTCCCTGGGACAGACGAACACTGAAGCTTTCTTT. It specifies CASSLGQTNTEAFF.

This clonotype was observed a few times. The genes are TRBV29-1 and TRBJ2-7; TRBD1 agrees at 9 bases. CDR1 and CDR2 (germline): SQVTM, ANQGSEA. The length of the CDR3 is 12 residues. Trimming took 5 bases from V and 9 from J; bases not matched to a gene: 8. DNA for the CDR3: TGCAGCGTTTACACAGGGGGCCGTGGGCAGTACTTC. Translated, it gives CSVYTGGRGQYF.

The rearrangement joins TRBV5-1 to TRBJ2-1, with D perhaps being TRBD1 or TRBD2 (5 bases each). V gave up 0 bases and J gave up 2 bases, with 12 bases separating them. The CDR3 covers 16 residues. Germline CDR1 is SGHRS and CDR2 is YFSETQ. CDR3 DNA sequence: TGCGCCAGCAGCTTGGCAGGGAGCGCCACCTACAATGAGCAGTTCTTC. Its protein is CASSLAGSATYNEQFF.

This clonotype occurred a few times. The V call is TRBV9, the J call TRBJ2-5; 7 nucleotides line up with TRBD2. Germline V gene lookup returns CDR1 SGDLS and CDR2 YYNGEE. V was clipped by 2 bases and J by 1 base; unmatched bases: 5. The CDR3 length is 15 residues. The CDR3 DNA sequence: TGTGCCAGCAGCGTGAGTACGGGGGGCCAAGAGACCCAGTACTTC. Protein product: CASSVSTGGQETQYF.

This clonotype was picked up a small number of times. The genes are TRBV18 and TRBJ2-4; 12 bases align to TRBD2. V lost 3 bases, J lost 9 bases, and 6 bases stayed unmatched. The CDR3 covers 15 residues. Germline CDR1 and CDR2: KGHSH and LQKENI. DNA for the CDR3: TGTGCCAGCTCACCCCCGACTAGCGGGGGAACCATTCAGTACTTC. It is translated as CASSPPTSGGTIQYF.

This clonotype appeared many times. This chain's CDR3 is CASSLSTLRVTDTQYF. The CDR3 nucleotides read TGCGCCAGCAGCTTGTCAACGCTTAGGGTAACAGATACGCAGTATTTT. The V gene is TRBV5-1, the J gene TRBJ2-3, with D hard to call. V lost 1 base and J lost 3, with 15 bases in between. Germline assignment: CDR1 SGHRS and CDR2 YFSETQ. The CDR3 consists of 16 residues. The variable domain in full, completed from reference TRBV5-1 and TRBJ2-3, reads KAGVTQTPRYLIKTRGQQVTLSCSPISGHRSVSWYQQTPGQGLQFLFEYFSETQRNKGNFPGRFSGRQFSNSRSEMNVSTLELGDSALYLCASSLSTLRVTDTQYFGPGTRLTVL.

This clonotype was found many times. V gene TRBV6-2 or TRBV6-3 combines with J gene TRBJ1-5; the D gene is possibly TRBD1 (6 bases). The V and J ends lost 5 bases and 2 bases respectively, with 13 bases between them. The CDR3 covers 15 residues. Germline V lookup: CDR1 MNHEY, CDR2 SVGEGT. The CDR3 spells CASSALGAGNQPQHF. The CDR3 DNA follows: TGTGCCAGCAGTGCGTTGGGGGCCGGCAATCAGCCCCAGCATTTT.

This clonotype has just a few counts. The chain links TRBV9 to TRBJ1-5; the D gene is possibly TRBD1 (6 bases). Germline CDR1 reads SGDLS; CDR2 reads YYNGEE. Trimming removed 0 bases at V and 7 bases at J, with 14 bases between. The CDR3 length is 15 residues. The CDR3 loop reads CASSVDGGRGQPQHF. The CDR3 DNA reads TGTGCCAGCAGCGTAGATGGGGGGCGCGGGCAGCCCCAGCATTTT.

There are many counts of this clonotype. In DNA, the CDR3 is TGTGCCAGCAGCGGAACGGCCAATCAGCCCCAGCATTTT. It codes for CASSGTANQPQHF. This chain links TRBV3-1 with TRBJ1-5; no definite D call. V dropped 5 bases and J dropped 3 bases, with 8 bases sitting between them. Germline V CDR1 and CDR2: LGHDT, YNNKEL (reference sequence). This CDR3 has 13 amino acids. Together with reference TRBV3-1 and TRBJ1-5, the CDR3 gives the full variable domain: DTAVSQTPKYLVTQMGNDKSIKCEQNLGHDTMYWYKQDSKKFLKIMFSYNNKELIINETVPNRFSPKSPDKAHLNLHINSLELGDSAVYFCASSGTANQPQHFGDGTRLSIL.

This chain uses TRBV29-1 with TRBJ1-2; D is undetermined. CDR1 is SQVTM, CDR2 ANQGSEA, per germline. The CDR3 has 14 residues. The V and J ends lost 5 bases and 0 bases respectively, with 13 bases between them. CDR3 bases: TGCAGCGTTTTACCATCCAAGGCTAACTATGGCTACACCTTC. Translating it yields CSVLPSKANYGYTF.

The chain combines TRBV10-3 with TRBJ2-7, with D perhaps matching TRBD1 (5 bases). The CDR3 is 14 residues long. The germline V and J ends were trimmed by 5 bases and 2 bases, with 13 bases remaining between them. Germline V CDR1 and CDR2: ENHRY, SYGVKD. The CDR3 is CAISKNLGAYEQYF. The CDR3 DNA follows: TGTGCCATCAGTAAGAACCTAGGGGCCTACGAGCAGTACTTC.